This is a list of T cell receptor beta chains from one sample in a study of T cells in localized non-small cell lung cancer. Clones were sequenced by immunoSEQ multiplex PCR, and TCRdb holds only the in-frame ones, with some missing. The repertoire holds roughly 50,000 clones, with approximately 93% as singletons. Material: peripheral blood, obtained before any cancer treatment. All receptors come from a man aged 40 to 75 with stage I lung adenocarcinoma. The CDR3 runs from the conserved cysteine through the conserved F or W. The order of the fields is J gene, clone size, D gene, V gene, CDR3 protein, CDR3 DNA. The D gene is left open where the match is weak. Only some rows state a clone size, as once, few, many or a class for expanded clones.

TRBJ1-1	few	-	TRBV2	CASSAAVEAFF	TGTGCCAGCAGTGCCGCAGTTGAAGCTTTCTTT
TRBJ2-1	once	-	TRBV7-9	CASSLGAGEGSYNEQFF	TGTGCCAGCAGCTTGGGGGCCGGCGAAGGATCCTACAATGAGCAGTTCTTC
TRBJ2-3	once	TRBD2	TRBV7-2	CASSFTGLAGEGTDTQYF	TGTGCCAGCAGCTTCACGGGACTAGCGGGAGAGGGAACAGATACGCAGTATTTT
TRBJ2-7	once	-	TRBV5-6	CASSPRNSYEQYF	TGTGCCAGCAGCCCCAGGAACTCCTACGAGCAGTACTTC
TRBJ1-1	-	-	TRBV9	CASSPGGGEAFF	TGTGCCAGCAGCCCGGGGGGCGGTGAAGCTTTCTTT
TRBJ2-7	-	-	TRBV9	CASSVGVEQYF	TGTGCCAGCAGCGTAGGTGTCGAGCAGTACTTC
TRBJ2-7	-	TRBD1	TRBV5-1	CASSPGTGQREQYF	TGCGCCAGCAGCCCCGGGACAGGGCAACGCGAGCAGTACTTC
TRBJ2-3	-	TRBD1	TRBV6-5	CAIGDRGPPDTQYF	TGTGCCATAGGGGACAGGGGGCCTCCAGATACGCAGTATTTT
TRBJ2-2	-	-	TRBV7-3	CASSFNPGPAAGELFF	TGTGCCAGCAGCTTCAACCCGGGCCCTGCCGCCGGGGAGCTGTTTTTT
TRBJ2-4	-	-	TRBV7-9	CASSLVQRDIQYF	TGTGCCAGCAGCTTAGTACAGAGGGACATTCAGTACTTC
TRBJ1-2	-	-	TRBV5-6	CASSPGYGYTF	TGTGCCAGCAGCCCCGGTTATGGCTACACCTTC
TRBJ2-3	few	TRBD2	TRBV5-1	CASSQGEGHTDTQYF	TGCGCCAGCAGCCAAGGGGAGGGCCACACAGATACGCAGTATTTT
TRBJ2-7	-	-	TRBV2	CASRGAGISYEQYF	TGTGCCAGCAGAGGGGCAGGGATCTCCTACGAGCAGTACTTC
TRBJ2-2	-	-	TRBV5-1	CASSLGPVLTTGELFF	TGCGCCAGCAGCTTAGGCCCTGTCCTCACTACCGGGGAGCTGTTTTTT
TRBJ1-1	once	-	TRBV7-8	CASSLMGTVNTEAFF	TGTGCCAGCAGCCTGATGGGGACGGTCAACACTGAAGCTTTCTTT
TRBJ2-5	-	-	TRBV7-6	CASSLGNQETQYF	TGTGCCAGCAGCTTAGGGAATCAAGAGACCCAGTACTTC
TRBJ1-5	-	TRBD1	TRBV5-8	CASSLFFVTGGRNQPQHF	TGTGCCAGCAGCTTGTTTTTCGTCACAGGGGGTAGGAATCAGCCCCAGCATTTT
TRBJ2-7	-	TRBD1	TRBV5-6	CASSSLTGTGTYEQYF	TGTGCCAGCAGCTCGCTTACCGGGACAGGAACCTACGAGCAGTACTTC
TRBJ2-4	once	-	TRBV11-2	CASSIKPTDKNIQYF	TGTGCCAGCAGCATAAAACCCACAGATAAAAACATTCAGTACTTC
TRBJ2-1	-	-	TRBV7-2	CASRPGGDNEQFF	TGTGCCAGCAGACCGGGTGGAGACAATGAGCAGTTCTTC
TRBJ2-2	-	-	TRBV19	CASSIGGAQNTGELFF	TGTGCCAGTAGTATAGGGGGCGCCCAGAACACCGGGGAGCTGTTTTTT
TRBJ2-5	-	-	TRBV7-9	CASSLGQERTQYF	TGTGCCAGCAGCTTAGGGCAGGAAAGAACCCAGTACTTC